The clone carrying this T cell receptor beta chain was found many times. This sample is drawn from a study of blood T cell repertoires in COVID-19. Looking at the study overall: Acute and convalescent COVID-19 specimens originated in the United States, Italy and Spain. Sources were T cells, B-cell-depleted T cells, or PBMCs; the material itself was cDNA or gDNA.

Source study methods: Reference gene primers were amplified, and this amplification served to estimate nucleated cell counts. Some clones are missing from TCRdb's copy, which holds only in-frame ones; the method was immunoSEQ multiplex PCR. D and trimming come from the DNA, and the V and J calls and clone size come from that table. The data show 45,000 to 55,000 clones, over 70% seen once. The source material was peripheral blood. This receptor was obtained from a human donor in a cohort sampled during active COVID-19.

In nucleotides, the CDR3 is TGTGCCAGCAGCTATAGACTAGCGGGAGGGCCGTTAGATACGCAGTATTTT. Amino acids: CASSYRLAGGPLDTQYF. The chain uses TRBV3-1 (or the pseudogene TRBV3-2) and TRBJ2-3; 14 positions match TRBD2. This CDR3 spans 17 amino acids. V gave up 5 bases and J gave up 5 bases; unmatched junction bases: 9. Germline lookup yields CDR1 LGHDT and CDR2 YNNKEL (reference sequence).